The 28 T cell receptor beta chains listed next were all sequenced from one sample in a study of T cell responses to AZD1222 COVID-19 vaccine. Generated by immunoSEQ multiplex PCR, the TCRdb table keeps only in-frame clones and is missing some. The sample contains 90,000 to 120,000 clones, around 90% of which appear only once. The sequenced sample was peripheral blood, obtained 28 days after the second AZD1222 dose. The receptors here all came from an adult who received the AZD1222 COVID-19 vaccine.

The J gene is TRBJ2-7, the V gene TRBV29-1; D possibly corresponds to TRBD1 (6 bases). V shed 5 bases and J shed 2 bases, with 10 bases lying between them. The CDR3 covers 12 residues. CDR1 SQVTM and CDR2 ANQGSEA come from the germline V gene. CDR3 coding DNA: TGCAGCGTTCAGACAGGCACCTACGAGCAGTACTTC. Translation gives CSVQTGTYEQYF.

The CDR3 DNA reads as TGTGCCAGCAGAAAACAGGGGCCCACCGGGGAGCTGTTTTTT. This sequence encodes CASRKQGPTGELFF. The chain carries TRBV14 and TRBJ2-2, with 7 bases identical to TRBD1. V lost 6 bases and J lost 4; bases outside the gene matches: 5. The CDR3 extends over 14 amino acids. Germline CDR1 and CDR2: SGHDN and FVKESK.

This clone is a singleton in its sample. V is TRBV30 and J is TRBJ1-6; 8 bases are a match to TRBD1. CDR1 GTSNPN and CDR2 SVGIG come from the germline V gene (reference sequence). CDR3 length: 13 residues. CDR3 coding DNA: TGTGTCGGACAGGGCGAGTATAATTCACCCCTCCACTTT. Protein: CVGQGEYNSPLHF.

The gene calls are TRBV13 and TRBJ2-1; D possibly matches TRBD1 or TRBD2 (5 bases each). Trimming removed 6 bases at V and 10 bases at J, with 13 bases between. The germline V gene has CDR1 PRHDT and CDR2 FYEKMQ (reference sequence). The CDR3 is 12 residues long. The CDR3 DNA reads TGTGCCAGCAGTACCGACGAGGGGGAGCAGTTCTTC. Encoded protein: CASSTDEGEQFF.

The genes are TRBV6-5 and TRBJ1-5, with D possibly being TRBD1 (5 bases). V was cut by 5 bases and J by 7 bases, with 15 bases left in between. This CDR3 has 14 amino acids. The germline V gene has CDR1 MNHEY and CDR2 SVGAGI. The CDR3 nucleotides read TGTGCCAGCAGTCTCGCCCCGGGGCCCCAGCCCCAGCATTTT. It specifies CASSLAPGPQPQHF.

The chain couples TRBV7-8 to TRBJ1-2; D might be TRBD1 (5 bases). The V and J ends lost 5 bases and 4 bases respectively, with 20 bases between them. This CDR3 contains 16 residues. Germline V CDR1 and CDR2: SGHVS, FQNEAQ. The CDR3 bases are TGTGCCAGCAGCCGCATGGGCAGGGATTTGAGCTATGGCTACACCTTC. Its translation is CASSRMGRDLSYGYTF.

V gene TRBV5-1 combines with J gene TRBJ1-1; possibly TRBD1 for D (5 bases). Trimming took 4 bases from V and 2 from J, leaving 12 bases between them. The CDR3 is made up of 14 amino acids. Germline-derived CDR1 and CDR2 are SGHRS and YFSETQ. CDR3 region: CASSVGHFNTEAFF. The DNA for the CDR3 is TGCGCCAGCAGCGTCGGACACTTCAACACTGAAGCTTTCTTT.

The chain uses TRBV2 and TRBJ2-3; D is undetermined. This CDR3 comprises 17 residues. V lost 8 bases and J lost 1, with 22 bases in between. CDR1 and CDR2 (germline): SNHLY, FYNNEI. CDR3 residues: CASGTKMGRVGTDTQYF. Here the CDR3 DNA reads TGTGCCAGCGGCACTAAGATGGGTAGGGTGGGCACAGATACGCAGTATTTT. Variable domain in full (rest from reference TRBV2 and TRBJ2-3): EPEVTQTPSHQVTQMGQEVILRCVPISNHLYFYWYRQILGQKVEFLVSFYNNEISEKSEIFDDQFSVERPDGSNFTLKIRSTKLEDSAMYFCASGTKMGRVGTDTQYFGPGTRLTVL.

The gene calls are TRBV7-2 and TRBJ1-1, with D unclear. Trimming shortened V by 1 base and J by 0 bases, and 6 bases separated the two germline ends. This CDR3 is built from 14 residues. From germline, CDR1 is SGHTA and CDR2 FQGNSA. The CDR3 spells CASSLGGLNTEAFF. DNA of the CDR3: TGTGCCAGCAGCTTAGGAGGGCTGAACACTGAAGCTTTCTTT.

The chain has TRBV24-1 and TRBJ1-2; D not resolved. This CDR3 region has 13 residues. V was clipped by 2 bases and J by 8 bases, with 11 bases between them. Germline CDR1 KGHDR, CDR2 SFDVKD. CDR3 region: CATSDSSLLGYTF. The CDR3 bases are TGTGCCACCAGTGATTCTTCCCTCCTGGGCTACACCTTC.

The rearrangement joins TRBV4-1 to TRBJ2-7; D remains unclear. Looked up from germline, CDR1 is MGHRA and CDR2 is YSYEKL. The CDR3 length is 13 residues. Trimming cost V 5 bases and J 2 bases, with 10 bases left between them. This chain's CDR3 is CASSGPGAYEQYF. In DNA form, the CDR3 reads TGCGCCAGCAGCGGCCCAGGTGCCTACGAGCAGTACTTC.

This sequence joins TRBV3-1 (or the pseudogene TRBV3-2) and TRBJ2-3; TRBD1 matches at 7 bases. Looked up from germline, CDR1 is LGHDT and CDR2 is YNNKEL (reference sequence). The CDR3 has 17 amino acids. The V and J ends lost 0 bases and 3 bases, in that order; junction bases with no gene match: 9. The CDR3 DNA reads as TGTGCCAGCAGCCAAGATCAACCCTACAGGGGAACAGATACGCAGTATTTT. This sequence encodes CASSQDQPYRGTDTQYF.

The CDR3 here is CASSLFAAGGLTDTQYF. The DNA of the CDR3 is TGTGCCAGCAGTTTATTCGCGGCGGGGGGGCTCACAGATACGCAGTATTTT. This rearrangement joins TRBV28 to TRBJ2-3; TRBD2 matches at 9 bases. The V gene end was trimmed by 1 base and the J gene end by 2 bases; junction bases not matched to a gene: 7. Germline CDR1 reads MDHEN; CDR2 reads SYDVKM. The CDR3 is 17 residues long.

The chain links TRBV7-9 to TRBJ1-1; unclear D gene. Germline CDR1 reads SEHNR; CDR2 reads FQNEAQ (reference sequence). This CDR3 is built from 16 residues. Trimming stripped 1 base from V and 4 bases from J, with 16 bases between. CDR3 sequence: CASSLGSTKGGTEAFF. CDR3 DNA: TGTGCCAGCAGCTTAGGTTCTACGAAGGGCGGCACTGAAGCTTTCTTT.

The chain is built from TRBV7-7 and TRBJ2-5, with D perhaps TRBD2 (6 bases). Trimming removed 1 base at V and 1 base at J, with 10 bases between. The CDR3 spans 15 residues. Germline V gene data show CDR1 as SSHAT and CDR2 as FNYEAQ (reference sequence). This chain's CDR3 is CASSLDSGVQETQYF. The CDR3 DNA sequence: TGTGCCAGCAGCTTAGATAGCGGAGTCCAAGAGACCCAGTACTTC.

The rearrangement uses TRBV6-5 and TRBJ2-7; 7 positions match TRBD1. V dropped 5 bases and J dropped 2; count of bases not matched to a gene: 6. This CDR3 has 14 amino acids. CDR1 is MNHEY, CDR2 SVGAGI, per germline. The CDR3 region has the DNA TGTGCCAGCAGTCCCCGGACAGGCCCCTACGAGCAGTACTTC. This translates into CASSPRTGPYEQYF.

This clone appeared a single time. The CDR3 nucleotides read TGTGCCAGCAGCTTAGGATGGGTCGACTATGGCTACACCTTC. It encodes CASSLGWVDYGYTF. The J gene is TRBJ1-2, the V gene TRBV11-2; no firm D call. This CDR3 region has 14 residues. V was trimmed by 1 base and J by 3 bases, leaving 9 bases between them. Germline V gene data show CDR1 as SGHAT and CDR2 as FQNNGV.

The chain employs TRBV7-9 and TRBJ2-3; D ambiguous. Germline CDR1 and CDR2: SEHNR and FQNEAQ (reference sequence). Trimming removed 8 bases from V and 0 bases from J, with 9 bases in between. The CDR3 totals 13 residues. The CDR3 protein is CASLGLSTDTQYF. DNA for the CDR3: TGTGCCAGCCTCGGTCTTAGCACAGATACGCAGTATTTT. Combining the CDR3 with reference TRBV7-9 and TRBJ2-3 gives the whole variable domain DTGVSQNPRHKITKRGQNVTFRCDPISEHNRLYWYRQTLGQGPEFLTYFQNEAQLEKSRLLSDRFSAERPKGSFSTLEIQRTEQGDSAMYLCASLGLSTDTQYFGPGTRLTVL.

The rearrangement links TRBV5-1 to TRBJ1-4; D not resolved. From germline, CDR1 is SGHRS and CDR2 YFSETQ. V lost 0 bases to trimming and J lost 7 bases, with 10 bases between them. This CDR3 is 14 amino acids long. CDR3 nucleotide sequence: TGCGCCAGCAGCTTGGCGCGAAGTCGTGAAAAACTGTTTTTT. Protein: CASSLARSREKLFF.

The CDR3 here is CASSPSQEATIYF. For the CDR3, the DNA is TGTGCCAGCTCACCATCACAGGAGGCCACCATATATTTT. The chain recombines TRBV18 with TRBJ1-3; the D gene is possibly TRBD1 (5 bases). Trimming shortened V by 2 bases and J by 9 bases, and 11 bases separated the two germline ends. CDR1 KGHSH and CDR2 LQKENI come from the germline V gene. This CDR3 has 13 residues.

The chain has TRBV6-1 and TRBJ1-1; D gene ambiguous. V dropped 2 bases and J dropped 1 base, with 8 bases sitting between them. The V gene's germline CDR1 is MNHNS and CDR2 SASEGT. This CDR3 is built from 14 residues. Here the CDR3 DNA reads TGTGCCAGCAGTGAATTGGGAAAGAACACTGAAGCTTTCTTT. Translation gives CASSELGKNTEAFF.

The rearrangement uses TRBV11-2 and TRBJ1-5, with D maybe TRBD1 (6 bases). The CDR3 has 17 residues. The V end was cut by 5 bases, the J end by 0 bases, with 17 bases between. CDR1 is SGHAT and CDR2 is FQNNGV in the germline V gene. CDR3 DNA: TGTGCCAGCAGCCCAATCGGCCGGGGGCGTAGCAATCAGCCCCAGCATTTT. Its protein is CASSPIGRGRSNQPQHF.

This clone was found once. The J gene is TRBJ1-1, the V gene TRBV29-1, with 9 bases aligning to TRBD1. The CDR3 consists of 13 residues. The V gene's germline CDR1 is SQVTM and CDR2 ANQGSEA. V shed 2 bases and J 9 bases; nucleotides not matched to a gene: 7. Here the CDR3 reads CSVERDREGKAFF. CDR3 bases: TGCAGCGTTGAAAGGGACAGGGAAGGGAAAGCTTTCTTT.

V gene TRBV6-5 combines with J gene TRBJ1-4; D not resolved. Germline-derived CDR1 and CDR2 are MNHEY and SVGAGI. The length of the CDR3 is 14 residues. Trimming took 6 bases from V and 7 from J, leaving 15 bases between them. The CDR3 is CASSTPNLGEKLFF. CDR3 nucleotide sequence: TGTGCCAGCAGCACTCCAAACCTAGGTGAAAAACTGTTTTTT.

The CDR3 here is CASSQGRGRFYPETQYF. CDR3 in DNA: TGTGCCAGCAGCCAGGGCAGGGGGCGTTTTTATCCGGAGACCCAGTACTTC. J is TRBJ2-5 and V is TRBV14; 8 bases fit TRBD1. V gave up 3 bases and J gave up 5 bases; unmatched junction bases: 14. The CDR3 is 17 amino acids. Germline loops: CDR1 SGHDN, CDR2 FVKESK.

The V gene is TRBV13, the J gene TRBJ2-3; 8 bases match TRBD2. CDR3 length equals 17 residues. V was pared by 5 bases and J by 1 base, with 11 bases of the junction left unmatched. The germline V gene has CDR1 PRHDT and CDR2 FYEKMQ (reference sequence). The CDR3 DNA sequence: TGTGCCAGCAGCCCTCGTAGGGCGGGGGGTGGCACAGATACGCAGTATTTT. This encodes CASSPRRAGGGTDTQYF.

The chain combines TRBV3-1 (or the pseudogene TRBV3-2) with TRBJ2-7, with 12 bases identical to TRBD1. CDR1 is LGHDT, CDR2 YNNKEL, per germline (reference sequence). J lost 4 bases, V lost 4 bases, and 2 bases had no gene match. This CDR3 is built from 14 residues. CDR3 sequence: CASSRDRGRYEQYF. The DNA for the CDR3 is TGTGCCAGCAGCCGGGACAGGGGGCGTTACGAGCAGTACTTC.

The table lists this clone with a few counts. This chain connects TRBV6-4 to TRBJ2-1, with TRBD1 matching over 9 bases. The CDR3 sequence is 16 residues long. J gave up 8 bases and V 2 bases, and 10 bases lay outside the gene matches. The germline CDR1 and CDR2 sequences are MRHNA and SNTAGT. CDR3 region: CASSDQPGQGPHEQFF. In DNA, the CDR3 is TGTGCCAGCAGTGACCAACCGGGACAGGGCCCCCATGAGCAGTTCTTC.